The text below deals with one TCR beta chain. Germline lookup yields CDR1 ENHRY and CDR2 SYGVKD. V lost 3 bases to trimming and J lost 3 bases, with 6 bases between them. This CDR3 region has 13 residues. Method: immunoSEQ multiplex PCR; TCRdb's copy keeps in-frame clones and lacks some. Here the sample spans roughly 180,000 clones, 70% to 90% being singletons. This sample is part of a study of blood T cell repertoires in COVID-19. The sample consisted of peripheral blood. This sequence was found in a man at least 80 years old with COVID-19, enrolled during active disease. V is TRBV10-3 and J is TRBJ2-4; D remains ambiguous. DNA for the CDR3: TGTGCCATCAGTGAAGAGGTCAAAAACATTCAGTACTTC. It is translated as CAISEEVKNIQYF.